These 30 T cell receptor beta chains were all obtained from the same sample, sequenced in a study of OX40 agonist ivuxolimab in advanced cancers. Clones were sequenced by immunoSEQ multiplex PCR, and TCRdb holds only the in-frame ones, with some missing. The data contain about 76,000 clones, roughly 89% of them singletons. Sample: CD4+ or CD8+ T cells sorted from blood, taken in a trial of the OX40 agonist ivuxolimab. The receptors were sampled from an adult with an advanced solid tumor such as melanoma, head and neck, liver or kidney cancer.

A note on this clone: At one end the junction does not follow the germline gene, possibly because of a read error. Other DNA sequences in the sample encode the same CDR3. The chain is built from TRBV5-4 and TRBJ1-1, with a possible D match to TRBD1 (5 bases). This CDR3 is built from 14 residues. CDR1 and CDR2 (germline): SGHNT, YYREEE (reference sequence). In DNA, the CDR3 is TGTGCCAGCAGCGTCCGGTCTTTGGACACTGAGGCTTTCTTT. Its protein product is CASSVRSLDTEAFF.

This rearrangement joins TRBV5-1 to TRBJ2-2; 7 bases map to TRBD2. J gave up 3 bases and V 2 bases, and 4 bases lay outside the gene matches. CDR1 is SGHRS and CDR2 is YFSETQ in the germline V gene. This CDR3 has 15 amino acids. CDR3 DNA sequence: TGCGCCAGCAGCTTCCTAGCGGACCACACCGGGGAGCTGTTTTTT. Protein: CASSFLADHTGELFF.

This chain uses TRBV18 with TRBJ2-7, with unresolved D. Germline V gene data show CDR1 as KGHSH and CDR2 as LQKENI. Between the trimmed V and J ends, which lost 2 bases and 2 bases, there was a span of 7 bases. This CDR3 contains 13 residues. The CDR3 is CASSPDWAYEQYF. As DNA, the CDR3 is TGTGCCAGCTCACCAGACTGGGCCTACGAGCAGTACTTC.

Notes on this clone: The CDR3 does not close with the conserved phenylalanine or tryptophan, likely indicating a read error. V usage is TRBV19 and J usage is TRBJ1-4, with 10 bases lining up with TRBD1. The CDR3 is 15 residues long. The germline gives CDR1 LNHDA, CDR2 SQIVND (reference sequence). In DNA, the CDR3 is TGTGCTTCCCGGGACAGGGGCACCATTAATGAAAAACTGTTTTTG. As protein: CASRDRGTINEKLFL.

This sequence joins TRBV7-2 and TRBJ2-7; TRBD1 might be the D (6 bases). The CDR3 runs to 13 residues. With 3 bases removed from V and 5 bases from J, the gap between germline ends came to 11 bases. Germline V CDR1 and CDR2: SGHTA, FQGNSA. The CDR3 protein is CASSFHRAHEQYF. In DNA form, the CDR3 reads TGTGCCAGCAGCTTCCACAGGGCCCACGAGCAGTACTTC.

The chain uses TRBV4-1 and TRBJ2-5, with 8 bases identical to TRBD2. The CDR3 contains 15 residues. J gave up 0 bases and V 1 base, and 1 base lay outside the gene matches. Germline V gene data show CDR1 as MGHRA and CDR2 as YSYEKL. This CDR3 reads CASSQAGGYQETQYF. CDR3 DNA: TGCGCCAGCAGCCAAGCGGGGGGGTACCAAGAGACCCAGTACTTC.

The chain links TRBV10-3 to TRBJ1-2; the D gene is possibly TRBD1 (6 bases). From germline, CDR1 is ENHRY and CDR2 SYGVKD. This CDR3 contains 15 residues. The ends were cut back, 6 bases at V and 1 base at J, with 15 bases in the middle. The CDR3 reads CAISPRQENNYGYTF. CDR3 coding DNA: TGTGCCATCAGCCCACGACAGGAGAATAACTATGGCTACACCTTC.

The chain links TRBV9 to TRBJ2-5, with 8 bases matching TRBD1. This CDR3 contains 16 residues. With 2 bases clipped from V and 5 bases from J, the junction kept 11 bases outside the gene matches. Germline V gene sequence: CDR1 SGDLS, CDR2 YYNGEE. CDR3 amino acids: CASSVISDRGRETQYF. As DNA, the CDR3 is TGTGCCAGCAGCGTGATATCTGACAGGGGTAGGGAGACCCAGTACTTC.

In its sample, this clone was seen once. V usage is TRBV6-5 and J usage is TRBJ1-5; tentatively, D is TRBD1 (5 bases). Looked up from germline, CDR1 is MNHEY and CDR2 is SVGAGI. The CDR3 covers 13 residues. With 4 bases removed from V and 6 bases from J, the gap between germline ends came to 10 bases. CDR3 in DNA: TGTGCCAGCAGTTCAGGGTTAGTTCAGCCCCAGCATTTT. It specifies CASSSGLVQPQHF.

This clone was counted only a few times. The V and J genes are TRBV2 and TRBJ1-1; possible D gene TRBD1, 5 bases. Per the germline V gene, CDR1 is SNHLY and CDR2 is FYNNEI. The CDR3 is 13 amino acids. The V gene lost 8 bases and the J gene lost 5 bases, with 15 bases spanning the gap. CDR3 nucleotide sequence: TGTGCCAGCGGGGCGGGGATGGCGACTGAAGCTTTCTTT. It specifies CASGAGMATEAFF.

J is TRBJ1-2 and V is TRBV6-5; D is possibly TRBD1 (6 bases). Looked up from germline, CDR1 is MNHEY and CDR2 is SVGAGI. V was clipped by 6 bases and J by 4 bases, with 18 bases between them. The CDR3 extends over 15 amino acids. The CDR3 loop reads CASRATGQQLYGYTF. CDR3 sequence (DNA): TGTGCCAGCAGAGCGACCGGACAGCAACTCTATGGCTACACCTTC.

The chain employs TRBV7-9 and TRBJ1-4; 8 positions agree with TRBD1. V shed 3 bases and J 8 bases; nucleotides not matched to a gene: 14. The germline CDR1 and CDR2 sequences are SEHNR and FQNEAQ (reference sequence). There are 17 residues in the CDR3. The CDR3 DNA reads TGTGCCAGCAGCTTCGCCTCAGGACAGGGTTCGGGGGAAAAACTGTTTTTT. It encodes CASSFASGQGSGEKLFF.

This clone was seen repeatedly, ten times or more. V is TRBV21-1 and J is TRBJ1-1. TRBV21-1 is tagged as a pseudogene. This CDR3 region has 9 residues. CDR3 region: CASPLVAFF. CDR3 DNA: TGTGCCAGCCCCTTGGTAGCTTTCTTT.

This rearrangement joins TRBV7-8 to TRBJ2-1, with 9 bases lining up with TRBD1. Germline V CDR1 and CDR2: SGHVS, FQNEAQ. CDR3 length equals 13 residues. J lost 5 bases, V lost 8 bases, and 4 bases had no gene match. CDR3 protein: CASSRDRDNEQFF. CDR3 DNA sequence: TGTGCCAGCTCCCGGGACAGGGACAATGAGCAGTTCTTC.

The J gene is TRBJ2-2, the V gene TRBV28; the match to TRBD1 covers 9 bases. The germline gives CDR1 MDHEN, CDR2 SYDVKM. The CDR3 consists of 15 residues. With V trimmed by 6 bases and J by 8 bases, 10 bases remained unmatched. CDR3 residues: CASSSPGTGRGELFF. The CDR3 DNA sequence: TGTGCCAGCAGCTCCCCCGGGACAGGGAGGGGGGAGCTGTTTTTT.

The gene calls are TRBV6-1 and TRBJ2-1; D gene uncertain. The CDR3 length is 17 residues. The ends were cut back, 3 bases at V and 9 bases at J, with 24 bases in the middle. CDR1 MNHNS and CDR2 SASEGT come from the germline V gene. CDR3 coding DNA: TGTGCCAGCAGTGATCCCCCCGGACGGTCGTTCTTTGGTGAGCAGTTCTTC. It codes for CASSDPPGRSFFGEQFF.

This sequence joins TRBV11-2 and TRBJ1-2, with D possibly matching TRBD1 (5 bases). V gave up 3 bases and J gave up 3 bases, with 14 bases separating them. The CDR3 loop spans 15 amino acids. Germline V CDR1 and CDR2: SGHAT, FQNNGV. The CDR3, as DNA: TGTGCCAGCAGCTTTTTGAGGAGGGGCGACTATGGCTACACCTTC. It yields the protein CASSFLRRGDYGYTF.

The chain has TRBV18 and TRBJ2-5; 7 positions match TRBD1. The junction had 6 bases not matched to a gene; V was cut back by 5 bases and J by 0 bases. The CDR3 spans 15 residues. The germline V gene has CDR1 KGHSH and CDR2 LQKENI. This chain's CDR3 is CASSGTALYQETQYF. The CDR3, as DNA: TGTGCCAGCTCAGGGACAGCCTTGTACCAAGAGACCCAGTACTTC.

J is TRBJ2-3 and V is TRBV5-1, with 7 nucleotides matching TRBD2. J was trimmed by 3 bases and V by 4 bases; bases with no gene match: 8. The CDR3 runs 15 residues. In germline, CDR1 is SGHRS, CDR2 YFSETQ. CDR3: CASSPEQRGTDTQYF. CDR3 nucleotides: TGCGCCAGCAGCCCTGAGCAGCGGGGAACAGATACGCAGTATTTT.

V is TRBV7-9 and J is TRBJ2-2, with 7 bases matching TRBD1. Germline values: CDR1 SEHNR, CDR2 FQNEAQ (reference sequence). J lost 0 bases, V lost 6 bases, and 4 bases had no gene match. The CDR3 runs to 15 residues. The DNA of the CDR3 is TGTGCCAGCAGGGGGACAGAGGCGAACACCGGGGAGCTGTTTTTT. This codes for CASRGTEANTGELFF. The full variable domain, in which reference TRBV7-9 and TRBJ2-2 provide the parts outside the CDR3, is DTGVSQNPRHKITKRGQNVTFRCDPISEHNRLYWYRQTLGQGPEFLTYFQNEAQLEKSRLLSDRFSAERPKGSFSTLEIQRTEQGDSAMYLCASRGTEANTGELFFGEGSRLTVL.

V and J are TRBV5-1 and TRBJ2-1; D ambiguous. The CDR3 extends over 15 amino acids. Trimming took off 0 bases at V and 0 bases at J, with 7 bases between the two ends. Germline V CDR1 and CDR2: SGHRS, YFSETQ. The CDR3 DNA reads TGCGCCAGCAGCTTGGACTCGAGCTCCTACAATGAGCAGTTCTTC. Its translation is CASSLDSSSYNEQFF.

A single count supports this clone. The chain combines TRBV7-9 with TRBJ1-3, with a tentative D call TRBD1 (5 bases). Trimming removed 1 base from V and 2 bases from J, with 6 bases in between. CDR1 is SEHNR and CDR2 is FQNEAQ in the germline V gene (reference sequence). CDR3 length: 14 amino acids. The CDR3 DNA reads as TGTGCCAGCAGCTTAGGGACAACTGGAAACACCATATATTTT. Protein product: CASSLGTTGNTIYF.

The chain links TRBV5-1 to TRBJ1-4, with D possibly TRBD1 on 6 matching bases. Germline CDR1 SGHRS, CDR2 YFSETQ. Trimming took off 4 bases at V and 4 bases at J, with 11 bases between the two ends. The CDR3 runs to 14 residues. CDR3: CASSAGQDNEKLFF. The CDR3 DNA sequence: TGCGCCAGCAGCGCGGGACAAGATAATGAAAAACTGTTTTTT.

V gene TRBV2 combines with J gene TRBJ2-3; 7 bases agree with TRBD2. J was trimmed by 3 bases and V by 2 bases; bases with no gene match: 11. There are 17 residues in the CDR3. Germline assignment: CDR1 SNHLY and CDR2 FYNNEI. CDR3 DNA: TGTGCCAGCAGTGAAATTTGGGACTACCTGACTACAGATACGCAGTATTTT. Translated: CASSEIWDYLTTDTQYF.

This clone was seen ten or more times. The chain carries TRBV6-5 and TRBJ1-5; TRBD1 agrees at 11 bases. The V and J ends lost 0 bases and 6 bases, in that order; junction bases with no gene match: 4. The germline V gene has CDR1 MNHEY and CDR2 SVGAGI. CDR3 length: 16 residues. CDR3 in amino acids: CASSYSRTGGLQPQHF. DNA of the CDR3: TGTGCCAGCAGTTACTCGAGGACAGGGGGCCTTCAGCCCCAGCATTTT.

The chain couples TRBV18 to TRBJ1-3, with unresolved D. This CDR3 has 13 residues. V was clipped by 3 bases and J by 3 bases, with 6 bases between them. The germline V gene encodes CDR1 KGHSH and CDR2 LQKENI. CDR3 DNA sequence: TGTGCCAGCTCACCGGGAGTTGGAAACACCATATATTTT. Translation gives CASSPGVGNTIYF.

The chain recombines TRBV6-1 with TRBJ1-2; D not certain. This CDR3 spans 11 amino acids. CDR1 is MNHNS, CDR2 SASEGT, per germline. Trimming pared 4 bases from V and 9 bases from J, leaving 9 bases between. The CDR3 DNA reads TGTGCCAGCAGTGGACGGATTAGCTACACCTTC. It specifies CASSGRISYTF.

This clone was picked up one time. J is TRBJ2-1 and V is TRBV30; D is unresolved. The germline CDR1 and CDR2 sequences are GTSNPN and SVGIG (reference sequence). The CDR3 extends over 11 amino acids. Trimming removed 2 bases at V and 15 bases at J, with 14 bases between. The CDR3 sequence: CAWSLGSFRFF. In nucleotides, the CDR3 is TGTGCCTGGAGTCTTGGTTCATTCCGGTTCTTC.

The CDR3 region has the DNA TGTGCCAGCAGTCAGGGTAAATCCCCGGTCATTCAGTACTTC. Encoded protein: CASSQGKSPVIQYF. This chain joins TRBV6-6 and TRBJ2-4; a weak D match, TRBD1 (5 bases). Trimming pared 5 bases from V and 9 bases from J, leaving 17 bases between. The CDR3 extends over 14 amino acids. Germline CDR1 is MNHNY and CDR2 is SVGAGI (reference sequence).

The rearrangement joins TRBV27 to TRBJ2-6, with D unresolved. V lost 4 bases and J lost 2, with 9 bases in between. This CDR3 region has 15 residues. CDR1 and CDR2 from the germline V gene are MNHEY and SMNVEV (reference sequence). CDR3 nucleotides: TGTGCCAGCAGTTACGTTTTGGCTGGGGCCAACGTCCTGACTTTC. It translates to CASSYVLAGANVLTF.